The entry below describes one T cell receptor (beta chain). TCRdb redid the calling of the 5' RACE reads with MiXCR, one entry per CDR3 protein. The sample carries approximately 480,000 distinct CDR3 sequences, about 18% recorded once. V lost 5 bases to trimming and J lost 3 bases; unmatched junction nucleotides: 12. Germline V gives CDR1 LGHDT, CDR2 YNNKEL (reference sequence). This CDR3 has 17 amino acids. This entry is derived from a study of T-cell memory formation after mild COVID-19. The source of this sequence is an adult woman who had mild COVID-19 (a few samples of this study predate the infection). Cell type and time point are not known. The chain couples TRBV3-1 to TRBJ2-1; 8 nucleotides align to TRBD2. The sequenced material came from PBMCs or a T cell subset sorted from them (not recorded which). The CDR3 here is CASSDRTGTRVYNEQFF. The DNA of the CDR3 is TGTGCCAGCAGCGATCGGACCGGGACTAGGGTCTACAATGAGCAGTTCTTC.